What follows is one T cell receptor beta chain and its context. This sample is drawn from a study of blood T cells in healthy people across ages. V lost 3 bases and J 2 bases, leaving 11 bases between the germline ends. The length of the CDR3 is 14 residues. Looked up from germline, CDR1 is MNHEY and CDR2 is SVGEGT. The authors ran a second PCR of roughly 6 to 12 cycles using a sample-barcoded 5' primer and a J-beta primer mix. MiXCR, run by TCRdb on the 5' RACE reads, gives a single entry per CDR3 protein. The profile covers approximately 1.5 million distinct CDR3 sequences, with almost 35% appearing a single time and approximately 11% taken by the ten largest.

Input material: blood. This clonotype was obtained from a woman aged 30 to 39 in good health. The V and J genes are TRBV6-2 or TRBV6-3 and TRBJ2-7, with D possibly matching TRBD1 (5 bases). CDR3: CASSYGDSTYEQYF. CDR3 DNA sequence: TGTGCCAGCAGTTATGGCGACAGCACCTACGAGCAGTACTTC.